This TCR beta chain was recovered during a study of blood T cell repertoires in COVID-19. Whole-study context: Samples came from the United States, Italy and Spain, spanning acute and convalescent COVID-19. PBMCs, B-cell-depleted T cells, or T cells were the source of the cDNA or gDNA that made up the material.

The V and J ends lost 8 bases and 4 bases, in that order; junction bases with no gene match: 10. CDR1 MNHEY and CDR2 SVGAGI come from the germline V gene. CDR3 length equals 14 residues. In the source study's methods: Estimates of nucleated cell counts were drawn from the amplification of reference gene primers. Libraries were prepared by immunoSEQ multiplex PCR; TCRdb keeps only in-frame clonotypes and omits some of them. The V and J calls and clone size are taken from that table; D and trimming were inferred from the DNA. The data show around 170,000 clones, about four fifths seen once. The sequence was collected from a middle-aged woman with acute or convalescent COVID-19. The rearrangement links TRBV6-5 to TRBJ2-7; 8 bases line up with TRBD1. Sequences were obtained from peripheral blood. CDR3 bases: TGTGCCAGCCAGACGAGACAGGGGTCTTACGAGCAGTACTTC. Protein: CASQTRQGSYEQYF.